This T cell receptor (beta chain) was sequenced during a study of T-cell reconstitution after alpha-beta-depleted transplantation in children. This clonotype was detected a few times. CDR1 is KGHSH, CDR2 LQKENI, per germline. Trimming took off 2 bases at V and 5 bases at J, with 9 bases between the two ends. The CDR3 contains 13 residues. Preparation of the TCRbeta library was carried out with unique molecular identifiers. In TCRdb, the PCR reads were re-called with MiXCR into one record per CDR3 protein. Counted here are around 380,000 distinct CDR3 sequences, roughly 11% occurring once; the ten biggest clones make up nearly 5.5%.

The rearrangement joins TRBV18 to TRBJ2-5; D might be TRBD2 (5 bases). The sequence came from a human donor who donated a stem cell graft to a child with acute myeloid leukemia. The source was PBMCs from the stem cell graft donor, collected from the stem cell graft. The CDR3 region is CASSPGLGETQYF. CDR3 bases: TGTGCCAGCTCACCAGGACTCGGGGAGACCCAGTACTTC.